This is a list of T cell receptor beta chains from one sample in a study of PD-1 blockade in classical Hodgkin lymphoma. Data came from immunoSEQ multiplex PCR; TCRdb stores just in-frame clones and leaves some out. The sample includes about 90,000 clones, over 75% of them seen just once. The sample consisted of peripheral blood mononuclear cells (PBMCs), taken before the fourth cycle of nivolumab. These receptor sequences come from a human donor with classical Hodgkin lymphoma. The CDR3 runs from the conserved cysteine through the conserved F or W. A D gene is named only where the DNA matches it firmly. The size entry is marked missing in some rows and otherwise reads once, few, many or a size class.

j_call,d_call,v_call,clone_size,cdr3_nt,cdr3_aa
TRBJ1-4,-,TRBV28,-,TGTGCCAGCAGTCCGTTACAGGTGGAGATAGAAAAACTGTTTTTT,CASSPLQVEIEKLFF
TRBJ2-3,-,TRBV5-1,-,TGCGCCAGCAGCAAGGAGCCCTCCTCCCCCACAGATACGCAGTATTTT,CASSKEPSSPTDTQYF
TRBJ2-5,TRBD1,TRBV19,once,TGTGCCAGTAGTCGGTCCTTCGAGCCTACAGGGGGCGGACAAGAGACCCAGTACTTC,CASSRSFEPTGGGQETQYF
TRBJ2-7,-,TRBV28,-,TGTGCCAGCAGTTTCGCGAGCTCCTACGAGCAGTACTTC,CASSFASSYEQYF
TRBJ2-5,-,TRBV7-6,-,TGTGCCAGCAGCTCTACAGGGAGCAGGACCCAGTACTTC,CASSSTGSRTQYF
TRBJ2-3,-,TRBV7-6,-,TGTGCCAGCAGCCCCCTAGCAGATACGCAGTATTTT,CASSPLADTQYF
TRBJ2-1,TRBD2,TRBV25-1,-,TGTGCCAGCAGTGATTTTAGCGGGGGGGGCCCCTACAATGAGCAGTTCTTC,CASSDFSGGGPYNEQFF
TRBJ1-1,-,TRBV25-1,-,TGTGCCAGCAGCCACCGGGCCCTAGGCACTGAAGCTTTCTTT,CASSHRALGTEAFF
TRBJ1-6,-,TRBV4-3,-,TGCGCCAGCAGCCAAGACAGGGGCTATAATTCACCCCTCCACTTT,CASSQDRGYNSPLHF
TRBJ1-3,TRBD1,TRBV9,-,TGTGCCAGCAGCGTAGCAGGGACAGAAAACACCATATATTTT,CASSVAGTENTIYF
TRBJ2-4,-,TRBV4-3,-,TGCGCCAGCAGCCAAGAGGCCCTCCGCGAGAACATTCAGTACTTC,CASSQEALRENIQYF
TRBJ1-4,TRBD1,TRBV7-9,-,TGTGCCAGCAGCTTAGCGACAGGGGGCCTGGGGTCAGAAAAACTGTTTTTT,CASSLATGGLGSEKLFF
TRBJ2-1,TRBD2,TRBV7-2,-,TGTGCCAGCAGCATCTCCGGGACTAGAAACAATGAGCAGTTCTTC,CASSISGTRNNEQFF
TRBJ2-3,TRBD2,TRBV29-1,once,TGCAGCCTCCGCCGTAAGCGGGGGAATACAGATACGCAGTATTTT,CSLRRKRGNTDTQYF
TRBJ2-5,TRBD1,TRBV7-2,-,TGTGCCAGCAGCCGGGACAGGGATGAGACCCAGTACTTC,CASSRDRDETQYF
TRBJ1-1,-,TRBV7-9,-,TGTGCCAGCAGCTTAGCGTTGAGAGTAAACACTGAAGCTTTCTTT,CASSLALRVNTEAFF
TRBJ1-4,-,TRBV28,-,TGTGCCAGCAGTCCCCCCCAAGGGTCAACTAATGAAAAACTGTTTTTT,CASSPPQGSTNEKLFF
TRBJ1-2,-,TRBV30,-,TGTGCCGGAGAAGGGATCTATGGCTACACCTTC,CAGEGIYGYTF
TRBJ1-2,-,TRBV6-5,-,TGTGCCAGCAGTTACTCGAAGGACCTCTATGGCTACACCTTC,CASSYSKDLYGYTF
TRBJ1-6,-,TRBV5-1,-,TGCGCCAGCAGCTCCGACACAAAAGGGTCGGATAATTCACCCCTCCACTTT,CASSSDTKGSDNSPLHF